This TCR beta chain was observed in a study of blood T cell repertoires in COVID-19. This CDR3 contains 14 residues. J lost 2 bases, V lost 4 bases, and 5 bases had no gene match. CDR1 SGHDT and CDR2 YYEEEE come from the germline V gene. The assay was immunoSEQ multiplex PCR, and TCRdb's table has in-frame clones only and misses some. The sample holds over 150,000 clones, under 90% seen once. The sequence came from a human donor in a cohort sampled during active COVID-19. The sample taken for sequencing was peripheral blood. The chain carries TRBV5-6 and TRBJ2-7, with 8 bases lining up with TRBD1. This CDR3 reads CASSGWDRPYEQYF. The CDR3 coding sequence is TGTGCCAGCAGCGGATGGGACAGGCCCTACGAGCAGTACTTC.